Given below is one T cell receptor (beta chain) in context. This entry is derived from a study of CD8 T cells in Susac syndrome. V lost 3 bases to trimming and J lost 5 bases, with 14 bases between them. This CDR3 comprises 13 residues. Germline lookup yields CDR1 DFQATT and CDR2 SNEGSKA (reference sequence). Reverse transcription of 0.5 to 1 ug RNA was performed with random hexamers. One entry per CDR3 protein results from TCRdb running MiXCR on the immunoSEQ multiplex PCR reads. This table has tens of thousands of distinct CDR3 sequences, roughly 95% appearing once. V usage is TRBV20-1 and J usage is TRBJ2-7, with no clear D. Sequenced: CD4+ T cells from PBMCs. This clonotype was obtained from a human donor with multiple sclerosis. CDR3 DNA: TGCAGTGCTAGGGCGAATCGGCCCCACGAGCAGTACTTC. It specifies CSARANRPHEQYF.